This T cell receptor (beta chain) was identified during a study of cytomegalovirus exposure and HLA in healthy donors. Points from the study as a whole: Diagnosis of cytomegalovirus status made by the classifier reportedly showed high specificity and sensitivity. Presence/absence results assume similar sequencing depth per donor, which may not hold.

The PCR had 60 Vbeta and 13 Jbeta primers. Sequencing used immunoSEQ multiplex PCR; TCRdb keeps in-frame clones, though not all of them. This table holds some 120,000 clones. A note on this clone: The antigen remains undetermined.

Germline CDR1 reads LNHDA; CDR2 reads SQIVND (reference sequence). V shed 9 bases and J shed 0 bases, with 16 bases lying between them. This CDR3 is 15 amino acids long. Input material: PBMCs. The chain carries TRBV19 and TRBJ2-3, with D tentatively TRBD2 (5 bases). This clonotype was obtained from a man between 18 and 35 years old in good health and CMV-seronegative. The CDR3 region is CASLSRAGSTDTQYF. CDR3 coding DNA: TGTGCCAGCCTCTCGCGGGCAGGTAGCACAGATACGCAGTATTTT.